The next 30 T cell receptor beta chains were all read from a single sample in a study of T cell changes during pregnancy in multiple sclerosis (dated by TCRdb to the late 2010s). Library creation used the immunoSEQ multiplex PCR assay. The immuneACCESS repertoire file appears here via TCRdb, limited to in-frame rearrangements. These files lack a portion of the clones; in checked studies, under half of the deficit traces to unresolved V genes, and the cause of the others is not known. Recorded for this sample are over 45,000 clones; approximately 90% of them occurred a single time. Together, the top ten hold roughly 1.8% of the sample. The starting material was peripheral blood, obtained after pregnancy. The receptor source for this set is a female donor with multiple sclerosis, enrolled in a pregnancy study.

The J gene is TRBJ2-7, the V gene TRBV11-3; weak D call: TRBD2 (5 bases). Germline V CDR1 and CDR2: SGHNT, YENEEA. There are 14 residues in the CDR3. With 3 bases removed from V and 3 bases from J, the gap between germline ends came to 12 bases. The CDR3 region has the DNA TGTGCCAGCAGCTTTGGGAGACAAGGCTACGAGCAGTACTTC. It yields the protein CASSFGRQGYEQYF.

The rearrangement joins TRBV29-1 to TRBJ1-2, with 8 bases aligning to TRBD1. V shed 5 bases and J 1 base; nucleotides not matched to a gene: 6. CDR3 length: 14 amino acids. From germline, CDR1 is SQVTM and CDR2 ANQGSEA. CDR3 DNA: TGCAGCGTTCTAGGGACAGGATTTAACTATGGCTACACCTTC. This translates into CSVLGTGFNYGYTF.

This chain uses TRBV5-3 with TRBJ1-1; no definite D call. TRBV5-3 has ORF status, its function being uncertain. The CDR3 is 15 amino acids. Trimming shortened V by 7 bases and J by 0 bases, and 16 bases separated the two germline ends. CDR3 protein: CARDLTETVNTEAFF. CDR3 nucleotide sequence: TGTGCCAGAGACCTTACCGAGACTGTGAACACTGAAGCTTTCTTT.

The chain employs TRBV28 and TRBJ1-2; TRBD1 agrees at 10 bases. The CDR3 length is 15 residues. Germline assignment: CDR1 MDHEN and CDR2 SYDVKM. Trimming took 5 bases from V and 5 from J; bases not matched to a gene: 8. The CDR3 coding sequence is TGTGCCAGCAGTACGACAGGGGGCAGTTCATATGGCTACACCTTC. Residues: CASSTTGGSSYGYTF.

This clone was counted a few times. J is TRBJ1-4 and V is TRBV6-1, with D tentatively TRBD1 (6 bases). Trimming cost V 2 bases and J 0 bases, with 19 bases left between them. The germline gives CDR1 MNHNS, CDR2 SASEGT. CDR3 size: 19 residues. The CDR3 loop is CASSESEGDYVSTNEKLFF. The CDR3 region has the DNA TGTGCCAGCAGTGAATCGGAGGGGGACTACGTTTCAACTAATGAAAAACTGTTTTTT.

The J gene is TRBJ2-3, the V gene TRBV9; maybe TRBD2 (5 bases). Trimming took off 4 bases at V and 8 bases at J, with 11 bases between the two ends. The CDR3 length is 12 residues. CDR1 and CDR2 (germline): SGDLS, YYNGEE. CDR3: CASSPPRGTQYF. DNA for the CDR3: TGTGCCAGCAGCCCCCCCCGGGGTACGCAGTATTTT.

This clone has only one observation. The V and J genes are TRBV2 and TRBJ1-1; D remains ambiguous. The CDR3 totals 11 residues. V dropped 8 bases and J dropped 6 bases, with 10 bases sitting between them. Germline V gene sequence: CDR1 SNHLY, CDR2 FYNNEI. The CDR3 DNA reads as TGTGCCAGCGACGAGGCGGCTGAAGCTTTCTTT. This codes for CASDEAAEAFF.

The V call is TRBV30, the J call TRBJ1-4; D not resolved. The V and J ends lost 3 bases and 6 bases respectively, with 11 bases between them. Germline CDR1 and CDR2: GTSNPN and SVGIG (reference sequence). The CDR3 is made up of 13 amino acids. In nucleotides, the CDR3 is TGTGCCTGGAGCCGTGATTCAGATGAAAAACTGTTTTTT. It is translated as CAWSRDSDEKLFF.

The chain is built from TRBV7-2 and TRBJ2-1; 7 bases are shared with TRBD1. From germline, CDR1 is SGHTA and CDR2 FQGNSA. The CDR3 consists of 15 residues. The ends lost 1 base at V and 8 bases at J; junction bases unmatched: 8. DNA for the CDR3: TGTGCCAGCAGCTTAGTCGGGACAGATTGGGATGAGCAGTTCTTC. This encodes CASSLVGTDWDEQFF.

This clone was seen only a few times. V is TRBV6-4 and J is TRBJ2-2; D is perhaps TRBD2 (5 bases). CDR3 length: 16 amino acids. From germline, CDR1 is MRHNA and CDR2 SNTAGT. Trimming shortened V by 5 bases and J by 4 bases, and 17 bases separated the two germline ends. DNA of the CDR3: TGTGCCAGCAGTTCCTCCGTCGGGCTAGCCACCGGGGAGCTGTTTTTT. It translates to CASSSSVGLATGELFF.

The chain has TRBV18 and TRBJ1-2; 10 nucleotides match TRBD1. Per the germline V gene, CDR1 is KGHSH and CDR2 is LQKENI. The CDR3 has 14 amino acids. V lost 6 bases, J lost 3 bases, and 4 bases stayed unmatched. CDR3 loop: CASSPGTGDYGYTF. As DNA, the CDR3 is TGTGCCAGCTCCCCAGGGACAGGGGACTATGGCTACACCTTC.

The V call is TRBV6-4, the J call TRBJ2-1; 15 nucleotides line up with TRBD2. J gave up 7 bases and V 4 bases, and 2 bases lay outside the gene matches. Germline CDR1 MRHNA, CDR2 SNTAGT. CDR3 length: 15 residues. CDR3 protein: CASSAGTSGGNEQFF. The CDR3 bases are TGTGCCAGCAGTGCCGGGACTAGCGGGGGGAATGAGCAGTTCTTC.

The V gene is TRBV20-1, the J gene TRBJ2-1, with D possibly TRBD1 on 7 matching bases. Germline-derived CDR1 and CDR2 are DFQATT and SNEGSKA (reference sequence). The V end lost 6 bases, the J end lost 15 bases, and 18 bases lay between the germline ends. CDR3 length: 11 residues. CDR3 sequence reads: CSALNRGGRFF. The CDR3 region has the DNA TGCAGTGCCCTCAACAGGGGAGGACGGTTCTTC.

The chain carries TRBV2 and TRBJ2-1; D is possibly TRBD1 (5 bases). There are 13 residues in the CDR3. The germline CDR1 and CDR2 sequences are SNHLY and FYNNEI. The V gene lost 8 bases and the J gene lost 6 bases, with 14 bases spanning the gap. The CDR3 region is CASASWGLNEQFF. The CDR3 DNA reads as TGTGCCAGCGCGTCTTGGGGCCTCAATGAGCAGTTCTTC.

The genes are TRBV10-3 and TRBJ1-2, with D uncertain. Germline CDR1 ENHRY, CDR2 SYGVKD. V lost 2 bases to trimming and J lost 5 bases, with 9 bases between them. The CDR3 is made up of 13 amino acids. The CDR3 loop reads CAISEPLQYGYTF. CDR3 nucleotides: TGTGCCATCAGTGAGCCCCTACAGTATGGCTACACCTTC.

Only a few counts were recorded for this clone. The genes are TRBV15 and TRBJ1-2; no firm D call. The CDR3 covers 15 residues. Germline CDR1 is LNHNV and CDR2 is YYDKDF (reference sequence). V shed 0 bases and J shed 1 base, with 9 bases lying between them. The CDR3 bases are TGTGCCACCAGCAGAGATTTGAGGGATAACTATGGCTACACCTTC. Its protein product is CATSRDLRDNYGYTF. Looking up the rest from reference TRBV15 and TRBJ1-2 gives the full variable domain: DAMVIQNPRYQVTQFGKPVTLSCSQTLNHNVMYWYQQKSSQAPKLLFHYYDKDFNNEADTPDNFQSRRPNTSFCFLDIRSPGLGDTAMYLCATSRDLRDNYGYTFGSGTRLTVV.

This clone was recorded only once. The chain recombines TRBV30 with TRBJ2-1, with D possibly TRBD1 on 6 matching bases. This CDR3 region has 13 residues. Trimming took 2 bases from V and 4 from J, leaving 9 bases between them. The germline gives CDR1 GTSNPN, CDR2 SVGIG (reference sequence). CDR3 sequence (DNA): TGTGCCTGGAGTCCCAGGGGATACAATGAGCAGTTCTTC. Its protein is CAWSPRGYNEQFF.

J is TRBJ2-3 and V is TRBV9, with TRBD1 matching over 8 bases. The CDR3 has 13 residues. The junction had 3 bases not matched to a gene; V was cut back by 5 bases and J by 4 bases. Germline CDR1 SGDLS, CDR2 YYNGEE. Written as DNA, the CDR3 is TGTGCCAGCAGTCGGACAGGGCCAGATACGCAGTATTTT. It specifies CASSRTGPDTQYF.

This chain joins TRBV18 and TRBJ1-2, with a tentative D call TRBD1 (6 bases). The CDR3 runs to 15 residues. Germline CDR1 and CDR2: KGHSH and LQKENI. Deletions cut 2 bases from V and 2 bases from J, with 12 bases between. DNA of the CDR3: TGTGCCAGCTCACCAGACAGGTCCACGAACTATGGCTACACCTTC. As protein: CASSPDRSTNYGYTF.

The chain employs TRBV2 and TRBJ1-5; the D gene is possibly TRBD1 (6 bases). Germline CDR1 is SNHLY and CDR2 is FYNNEI. The CDR3 totals 15 residues. With 8 bases removed from V and 4 bases from J, the gap between germline ends came to 18 bases. The CDR3 region is CASDYGSGTNQPQHF. CDR3 nucleotides: TGTGCCAGCGATTACGGGTCAGGGACAAATCAGCCCCAGCATTTT. The full variable domain, its missing parts supplied by reference TRBV2 and TRBJ1-5, is EPEVTQTPSHQVTQMGQEVILRCVPISNHLYFYWYRQILGQKVEFLVSFYNNEISEKSEIFDDQFSVERPDGSNFTLKIRSTKLEDSAMYFCASDYGSGTNQPQHFGDGTRLSIL.

This chain connects TRBV6-6 to TRBJ1-2; a possible D gene is TRBD1 (6 bases). The CDR3 is 13 residues long. Germline lookup yields CDR1 MNHNY and CDR2 SVGAGI (reference sequence). Trimming took off 6 bases at V and 4 bases at J, with 12 bases between the two ends. The CDR3, as DNA: TGTGCCAGCAGGAACAGGGTGGGCTATGGCTACACCTTC. Protein: CASRNRVGYGYTF.

This clone was counted only a few times. The DNA of the CDR3 is TGTGCCAGCAGTGAAGATAGGGGAAGGGGCACTGAAGCTTTCTTT. This sequence encodes CASSEDRGRGTEAFF. The chain uses TRBV2 and TRBJ1-1; perhaps TRBD1 as D (5 bases). The germline CDR1 and CDR2 sequences are SNHLY and FYNNEI. The CDR3 is 15 amino acids. Trimming removed 1 base at V and 4 bases at J, with 13 bases between.

This clone was seen once. This chain connects TRBV5-4 to TRBJ1-2; D call uncertain. V lost 0 bases, J lost 5 bases, and 5 bases lay in between. The CDR3 is made up of 12 amino acids. Germline CDR1 is SGHNT and CDR2 is YYREEE (reference sequence). The CDR3 DNA is TGTGCCAGCAGCTTGGCTCGGTATGGCTACACCTTC. As protein: CASSLARYGYTF.

This chain connects TRBV5-1 to TRBJ2-5; 10 bases match TRBD1. The trim removed 0 bases at V and 6 bases at J, leaving 2 bases unmatched. The CDR3 length is 14 residues. Germline loops: CDR1 SGHRS, CDR2 YFSETQ. The CDR3 sequence is CASSLGTGGKTQYF. CDR3 nucleotide sequence: TGCGCCAGCAGCTTGGGGACAGGGGGAAAGACCCAGTACTTC.

The genes are TRBV27 and TRBJ2-1, with 7 bases matching TRBD2. V shed 8 bases, J shed 7 bases, and the junction held 11 bases outside the gene matches. Looked up from germline, CDR1 is MNHEY and CDR2 is SMNVEV (reference sequence). The CDR3 totals 14 residues. CDR3 nucleotides: TGTGCCAGCTTCTGGACTAGGAGTCGTAATGAGCAGTTCTTC. Translated, it gives CASFWTRSRNEQFF.

The V and J genes are TRBV9 and TRBJ2-5; TRBD2 matches at 10 bases. From germline, CDR1 is SGDLS and CDR2 YYNGEE. V shed 0 bases, J shed 1 base, and the junction held 3 bases outside the gene matches. This CDR3 comprises 16 residues. The CDR3 is CASSVGLAGAQETQYF. In DNA form, the CDR3 reads TGTGCCAGCAGCGTAGGTCTAGCGGGGGCCCAAGAGACCCAGTACTTC. Complete variable domain (other parts from reference TRBV9 and TRBJ2-5): DSGVTQTPKHLITATGQRVTLRCSPRSGDLSVYWYQQSLDQGLQFLIQYYNGEERAKGNILERFSAQQFPDLHSELNLSSLELGDSALYFCASSVGLAGAQETQYFGPGTRLLVL.

The V gene is TRBV7-6, the J gene TRBJ2-2; TRBD1 agrees at 8 bases. This CDR3 has 16 residues. The germline gives CDR1 SGHVS, CDR2 FNYEAQ. Germline trimming cut 2 bases from V and 4 bases from J; bases unmatched to any gene: 6. The CDR3 nucleotides read TGTGCCAGCAGCTTACGGGGACAGGTCGTCACCGGGGAGCTGTTTTTT. Translating it yields CASSLRGQVVTGELFF.

V gene TRBV6-5 combines with J gene TRBJ1-1; 12 bases match TRBD1. Germline V gene lookup returns CDR1 MNHEY and CDR2 SVGAGI. J was trimmed by 11 bases and V by 1 base; bases with no gene match: 8. The CDR3 loop spans 15 amino acids. The CDR3 region is CASSYLAGTGGFAFF. In DNA, the CDR3 is TGTGCCAGCAGTTACTTGGCCGGGACAGGGGGCTTTGCTTTCTTT.

This clone has just one count. This chain joins TRBV5-8 and TRBJ2-1; a weak D match, TRBD2 (6 bases). The CDR3 is 14 residues long. The germline gives CDR1 SGHTS, CDR2 YDEGEE. V was trimmed by 0 bases and J by 6 bases, leaving 10 bases between them. The CDR3 here is CASSLAASVNEQFF. The CDR3, as DNA: TGTGCCAGCAGCTTGGCCGCTAGCGTCAATGAGCAGTTCTTC.

This chain joins TRBV18 and TRBJ1-3; 9 bases agree with TRBD1. V lost 3 bases and J lost 3; bases outside the gene matches: 6. Per the germline V gene, CDR1 is KGHSH and CDR2 is LQKENI. The CDR3 covers 16 residues. The CDR3 protein is CASSPATGGDGNTIYF. DNA of the CDR3: TGTGCCAGCTCACCTGCGACAGGGGGAGATGGAAACACCATATATTTT.